The 17 T cell receptor beta chains below were found in one sample sequenced in a study of beta chain features in type 1 diabetes. Investigators reverse transcribed all isolated RNA, so they sequenced expressed TCRB transcripts. The table came from immunoSEQ multiplex PCR; TCRdb's copy has only in-frame clones and leaves some out. The data hold a few hundred thousand clones, with around 15% observed a single time. Source material: central memory CD4+ T cells from blood. All receptors come from a young man in good health.

This clone occurred a few times. The V gene is TRBV11-2, the J gene TRBJ2-7; 8 nucleotides match TRBD1. The CDR3 extends over 11 amino acids. Per the germline V gene, CDR1 is SGHAT and CDR2 is FQNNGV. V trimming: 3 bases; J trimming: 12 bases; junction bases outside the gene matches: 4. CDR3 in amino acids: CASSLGRGRYF. As DNA, the CDR3 is TGTGCCAGCAGCTTGGGCAGGGGGCGGTACTTC.

This clone was seen repeatedly, ten times or more. The chain couples TRBV10-3 to TRBJ2-1; 7 bases fit TRBD2. The germline gives CDR1 ENHRY, CDR2 SYGVKD. After removal of 5 bases from V and 5 bases from J, the junction contained 3 bases not matched to a gene. The CDR3 is made up of 13 amino acids. The CDR3 spells CAISLAENNEQFF. The CDR3, as DNA: TGTGCCATCAGTCTAGCGGAGAACAATGAGCAGTTCTTC.

The chain links TRBV2 to TRBJ2-1, with D perhaps TRBD2 (6 bases). Trimming took 7 bases from V and 15 from J, leaving 16 bases between them. The germline V gene encodes CDR1 SNHLY and CDR2 FYNNEI. The CDR3 contains 11 residues. The CDR3 coding sequence is TGTGCCAGCACTCGGGACTTCCATAGGTTCTTC. It yields the protein CASTRDFHRFF.

The chain recombines TRBV21-1 with TRBJ2-1; the D call of TRBD2 is as the table states it, not checked on the DNA. TRBV21-1 is a known pseudogene. CDR3 length: 19 amino acids. The CDR3 DNA is TGTGCCAGCAGCAAAGCGGGAAGCACTAGCAAATGTGGATCCCATGAGCAGTTCTTC. The encoded protein is CASSKAGSTSKCGSHEQFF.

This chain uses TRBV29-1 with TRBJ2-1, with D unresolved. From germline, CDR1 is SQVTM and CDR2 ANQGSEA. The CDR3 has 14 amino acids. The V end was cut by 5 bases, the J end by 4 bases, with 15 bases between. CDR3 bases: TGCAGCGTTCAGGTGCTGAAACTATACAATGAGCAGTTCTTC. Protein sequence: CSVQVLKLYNEQFF.

At least ten counts were recorded for this clone. Other nucleotide sequences in the sample specify the same CDR3. The chain combines TRBV13 with TRBJ2-5; D call uncertain. With 2 bases removed from V and 5 bases from J, the gap between germline ends came to 6 bases. This CDR3 is 12 amino acids long. Germline CDR1 is PRHDT and CDR2 is FYEKMQ (reference sequence). Here the CDR3 DNA reads TGTGCCAGCAGCTTACCCAGGGAGACCCAGTACTTC. Translated, it gives CASSLPRETQYF. Full variable domain (remainder filled in from reference TRBV13 and TRBJ2-5): AAGVIQSPRHLIKEKRETATLKCYPIPRHDTVYWYQQGPGQDPQFLISFYEKMQSDKGSIPDRFSAQQFSDYHSELNMSSLELGDSALYFCASSLPRETQYFGPGTRLLVL.

V usage is TRBV27 and J usage is TRBJ1-4; 7 bases map to TRBD1. The germline CDR1 and CDR2 sequences are MNHEY and SMNVEV (reference sequence). This CDR3 is built from 14 residues. V was clipped by 6 bases and J by 4 bases; unmatched bases: 5. The CDR3 is CASRGTVFNEKLFF. The CDR3 nucleotides are TGTGCCAGCAGAGGGACAGTATTTAATGAAAAACTGTTTTTT.

This clone turned up a few times. This chain joins TRBV13 and TRBJ1-3; no reliable D call. V was trimmed by 5 bases and J by 0 bases, leaving 14 bases between them. This CDR3 region has 16 residues. Per the germline V gene, CDR1 is PRHDT and CDR2 is FYEKMQ (reference sequence). CDR3 residues: CASSPNRGGSGNTIYF. In DNA form, the CDR3 reads TGTGCCAGCAGCCCAAATCGGGGAGGCTCTGGAAACACCATATATTTT.

This clone was picked up a small number of times. The V gene is TRBV6-5, the J gene TRBJ1-2, with D possibly matching TRBD1 (6 bases). Trimming left V 5 bases short and J 4 bases short, with 8 bases between. This CDR3 spans 12 amino acids. In germline, CDR1 is MNHEY, CDR2 SVGAGI. CDR3 DNA: TGTGCCAGCAGTCCAGGGGCCTATGGCTACACCTTC. Its translation: CASSPGAYGYTF.

This clone has only a few counts. The chain uses TRBV7-9 and TRBJ2-1; no clear D. The germline gives CDR1 SEHNR, CDR2 FQNEAQ (reference sequence). CDR3 length: 15 amino acids. V shed 4 bases and J shed 3 bases, with 13 bases lying between them. The CDR3 DNA reads TGTGCCAGCAGCTCGGGCCCCATCCGCTACAATGAGCAGTTCTTC. Its protein product is CASSSGPIRYNEQFF.

The chain has TRBV27 and TRBJ2-3; the D gene could be TRBD1 or TRBD2 (5 bases each). Germline V lookup: CDR1 MNHEY, CDR2 SMNVEV (reference sequence). The CDR3 runs to 17 residues. Deletions cut 3 bases from V and 0 bases from J, with 16 bases between. The CDR3, as DNA: TGTGCCAGCAGTTTTTTGGGACCTAGGGCGAGCACAGATACGCAGTATTTT. It yields the protein CASSFLGPRASTDTQYF.

This chain uses TRBV5-1 with TRBJ1-2; 8 bases are shared with TRBD1. Germline V lookup: CDR1 SGHRS, CDR2 YFSETQ. The CDR3 totals 16 residues. Trimming took 4 bases from V and 2 from J; bases not matched to a gene: 10. CDR3 sequence: CASSRGVTGGNYGYTF. CDR3 nucleotides: TGCGCCAGCAGCCGCGGTGTCACAGGGGGAAACTATGGCTACACCTTC.

In this sample, this clone turned up many times. The chain carries TRBV18 and TRBJ1-1; D not resolved. Trimming took 4 bases from V and 8 from J, leaving 11 bases between them. The CDR3 contains 12 residues. Germline V CDR1 and CDR2: KGHSH, LQKENI. The CDR3 DNA reads TGTGCCAGCTCACTGCTGGGTGTGGAAGCTTTCTTT. It specifies CASSLLGVEAFF.

This clone was picked up a small number of times. J is TRBJ2-2 and V is TRBV28; TRBD2 agrees at 7 bases. CDR3 length: 13 amino acids. The trim removed 7 bases at V and 4 bases at J, leaving 3 bases unmatched. Germline assignment: CDR1 MDHEN and CDR2 SYDVKM. CDR3 DNA sequence: TGTGCCAGCAACCTAGCGGTCACCGGGGAGCTGTTTTTT. The encoded protein is CASNLAVTGELFF.

CDR3 sequence: CASSEITTDTQYF. CDR3 DNA: TGTGCCAGCAGTGAAATTACGACAGATACGCAGTATTTT. The chain employs TRBV2 and TRBJ2-3; D is uncertain. V lost 2 bases, J lost 3 bases, and 6 bases lay in between. The CDR3 runs 13 residues. The germline V gene has CDR1 SNHLY and CDR2 FYNNEI.

The chain combines TRBV5-5 with TRBJ2-1; TRBD1 agrees at 7 bases. The CDR3 is 15 residues long. Germline CDR1 is SGHKS and CDR2 is YYEKEE (reference sequence). With V trimmed by 2 bases and J by 0 bases, 2 bases remained unmatched. The CDR3 nucleotides read TGTGCCAGCAGCTTCGACAGGGTCTCCTACAATGAGCAGTTCTTC. This sequence encodes CASSFDRVSYNEQFF.

This clone has a handful of counts. This chain connects TRBV5-1 to TRBJ1-3; D not resolved. V was clipped by 1 base and J by 4 bases, with 6 bases between them. Per the germline V gene, CDR1 is SGHRS and CDR2 is YFSETQ. The CDR3 runs to 13 residues. CDR3 sequence reads: CASSLTQGNTIYF. As DNA, the CDR3 is TGCGCCAGCAGCTTGACCCAGGGAAACACCATATATTTT.